A selection of T cell receptor beta chains follows, all from one sample in a study of T cells expressing NK-cell markers. TCRdb re-called the 5' RACE reads; one entry per CDR3 protein, DNA not given. The sample has about half a million distinct CDR3 sequences, and its top ten clones hold under 1.5%. Sequencing was performed on blood T cells: a sorted CD56 or NKG2C T cell subset, CD4+ or CD8+ T cells, or bulk PBMC T cells (not recorded which). The receptors stem from a woman aged 45-65 years in good health. The CDR3 runs from the conserved cysteine through the conserved F or W.

V: TRBV7-2
J: TRBJ2-4
CDR3: CASSLELARGKNIQYF

V: TRBV9
J: TRBJ1-1
CDR3: CASSVGAGGPGTEAFF

V: TRBV12-5
J: TRBJ2-6
CDR3: CASGSDSGTGGVWANVLTF

V: TRBV5-1
J: TRBJ1-2
CDR3: CASSLAPTGGEYGYTF

V: TRBV20-1
J: TRBJ2-1
CDR3: CSAREGTSTHNEQFF

V: TRBV5-1
J: TRBJ2-2
CDR3: CASSLGLALGGELFF

V: TRBV19
J: TRBJ2-3
CDR3: CASKLLGLGGDTQYF

V: TRBV29-1
J: TRBJ1-2
CDR3: CSAHRTGSYGYTF

V: TRBV6-2/TRBV6-3
J: TRBJ2-2
CDR3: CASSLYQSAQGTGELFF

V: TRBV5-6
J: TRBJ2-2
CDR3: CASSIGSFAGELFF

V: TRBV10-3
J: TRBJ1-1
CDR3: CAISRDRPGTEAFF

V: TRBV7-2
J: TRBJ1-1
CDR3: CASSLLGGGRGNTEAFF

V: TRBV11-2
J: TRBJ1-2
CDR3: CASSLIIGPGGYTF

V: TRBV24-1
J: TRBJ2-1
CDR3: CATSDQLPANLNEQFF

V: TRBV4-1
J: TRBJ2-5
CDR3: CASSQTSGIYETQYF

V: TRBV5-5
J: TRBJ2-1
CDR3: CASSRSGSALDNEQFF

V: TRBV5-1
J: TRBJ2-2
CDR3: CASSLGTGVAGELFF

V: TRBV3-1
J: TRBJ2-3
CDR3: CASSQRLGTSGSGGTDTQYF

V: TRBV10-3
J: TRBJ1-4
CDR3: CAISEGGTKEKLFF

V: TRBV2
J: TRBJ1-1
CDR3: CASSADRNTEAFF

V: TRBV15
J: TRBJ2-3
CDR3: CATSRDPSGRGTTQYF

V: TRBV19
J: TRBJ2-6
CDR3: CASRIAKTSGANVLTF

V: TRBV4-1
J: TRBJ2-1
CDR3: CASSQDPKGTPSGNEQFF

V: TRBV7-9
J: TRBJ1-1
CDR3: CASSLEGREAFF

V: TRBV20-1
J: TRBJ2-1
CDR3: CSASRVESSYNEQFF

V: TRBV6-5
J: TRBJ2-7
CDR3: CASNQDRTNYEQYF

V: TRBV5-1
J: TRBJ1-4
CDR3: CASSLDGQGGEKLFF

V: TRBV9
J: TRBJ2-7
CDR3: CASSRTDRETYEQYF

V: TRBV6-6
J: TRBJ1-1
CDR3: CASSYAEKMNTEAFF

V: TRBV20-1
J: TRBJ2-3
CDR3: CSAAEDGTDTQYF

V: TRBV6-1
J: TRBJ1-1
CDR3: CASFLNPEAFF

V: TRBV7-8
J: TRBJ2-7
CDR3: CASSLVSWPGRNSPYEQYF

V: TRBV25-1
J: TRBJ2-3
CDR3: CASTSSGSLSTQYF

V: TRBV27
J: TRBJ2-1
CDR3: CASNTWGGRNEQFF

V: TRBV11-3
J: TRBJ2-1
CDR3: CASGGQGQWNEQFF

V: TRBV28
J: TRBJ1-3
CDR3: CASSSTPGQKNTIYF

V: TRBV5-1
J: TRBJ2-2
CDR3: CASSHDSVTGELFF

V: TRBV18
J: TRBJ2-3
CDR3: CASSLSGFKGNTDTQYF

V: TRBV28
J: TRBJ2-5
CDR3: CASSSRTETQYF

V: TRBV5-6
J: TRBJ1-2
CDR3: CASSLVSGGEGYTF

V: TRBV27
J: TRBJ2-3
CDR3: CASSSDRLMDTQYF

V: TRBV4-1
J: TRBJ2-6
CDR3: CASSQGDRGQGANVLTF

V: TRBV6-5
J: TRBJ2-1
CDR3: CASERAGGYRNNEQFF

V: TRBV11-2
J: TRBJ2-4
CDR3: CASSLGGVLAKNIQYF

V: TRBV20-1
J: TRBJ2-2
CDR3: CSAGSPGELFF

V: TRBV3-1
J: TRBJ2-7
CDR3: CASSQVSVKGSYEQYF

V: TRBV6-6
J: TRBJ1-3
CDR3: CASSHPDAGNTIYF

V: TRBV28
J: TRBJ1-5
CDR3: CASNLGWGGEPQHF

V: TRBV29-1
J: TRBJ2-5
CDR3: CSVEEQETQYF

V: TRBV19
J: TRBJ2-3
CDR3: CASSPEEDTQYF

V: TRBV9
J: TRBJ2-3
CDR3: CASSSRGSDTQYF

V: TRBV29-1
J: TRBJ2-2
CDR3: CSVEVPSGRPGTGELFF

V: TRBV12-3/TRBV12-4
J: TRBJ2-5
CDR3: CATRFGTEETQYF

V: TRBV20-1
J: TRBJ2-3
CDR3: CSAIPGTQSQYTDTQYF

V: TRBV7-9
J: TRBJ1-1
CDR3: CASSSSLGNTEAFF

V: TRBV5-1
J: TRBJ1-1
CDR3: CASSLEAGRGTEAFF

V: TRBV20-1
J: TRBJ2-3
CDR3: CSASDGGLGTDTQYF

V: TRBV25-1
J: TRBJ2-1
CDR3: CASSPAISEQFF

V: TRBV7-6
J: TRBJ2-7
CDR3: CASSLLGGRRSYEQYF